These 27 T cell receptor beta chains originate from one sample sequenced in a study of T cell repertoires in cytomegalovirus infection. TCRdb re-called the reads through MiXCR, storing one row per CDR3 protein. The sample includes around 230,000 distinct CDR3 sequences, 38% of them seen just once. The antigens for these receptors are not known. The material was CD8+ T cells from cultured PBMCs, obtained from culture after CMV antigen stimulation. These TCRs come from a human donor in good health (CMV status not recorded). Some clones in this sample may be carry-over from other donors' samples.

This chain uses TRBV20-1 with TRBJ1-4; unclear D gene. CDR1 is DFQATT, CDR2 SNEGSKA, per germline (reference sequence). V lost 6 bases and J 8 bases, leaving 25 bases between the germline ends. The CDR3 covers 16 residues. This chain's CDR3 is CSATAGRRPAGEKLFF. DNA for the CDR3: TGCAGTGCAACTGCCGGACGGCGTCCTGCGGGGGAAAAACTGTTTTTT.

V and J are TRBV7-2 and TRBJ2-1; D gene unclear. Between the trimmed V and J ends, which lost 1 base and 0 bases, there was a span of 10 bases. The CDR3 runs 16 residues. Germline-derived CDR1 and CDR2 are SGHTA and FQGNSA. In DNA, the CDR3 is TGTGCCAGCAGCTTAGTGGCGCTGACCTCCTACAATGAGCAGTTCTTC. Translated: CASSLVALTSYNEQFF.

The chain uses TRBV15 and TRBJ1-1; D ambiguous. Germline V lookup: CDR1 LNHNV, CDR2 YYDKDF (reference sequence). V was clipped by 6 bases and J by 8 bases, with 16 bases between them. The CDR3 has 13 amino acids. The CDR3 coding sequence is TGTGCCACCAGGGGCGGCCTGGAAGAGGAAGCTTTCTTT. Encoded protein: CATRGGLEEEAFF. The full variable domain, in which reference TRBV15 and TRBJ1-1 provide the parts outside the CDR3, is DAMVIQNPRYQVTQFGKPVTLSCSQTLNHNVMYWYQQKSSQAPKLLFHYYDKDFNNEADTPDNFQSRRPNTSFCFLDIRSPGLGDTAMYLCATRGGLEEEAFFGQGTRLTVV.

This clonotype was seen only a few times. This rearrangement joins TRBV11-2 to TRBJ2-5, with D perhaps matching TRBD1 or TRBD2 (5 bases each). V dropped 4 bases and J dropped 4 bases, with 16 bases sitting between them. CDR3 length equals 15 residues. Germline V gene sequence: CDR1 SGHAT, CDR2 FQNNGV. This CDR3 is CASSSPGQGRETQYF. CDR3 nucleotides: TGTGCCAGCAGCTCACCGGGGCAAGGTCGAGAGACCCAGTACTTC.

The chain couples TRBV7-3 to TRBJ2-3; D not resolved. Deletions cut 7 bases from V and 5 bases from J, with 13 bases between. CDR3 length: 13 amino acids. CDR1 SGHTA and CDR2 FQGTGA come from the germline V gene. The CDR3 bases are TGTGCCAGCACCTTGACGATTGGAGATACGCAGTATTTT. Protein sequence: CASTLTIGDTQYF. Drawing the rest from reference TRBV7-3 and TRBJ2-3, the complete variable domain is GAGVSQTPSNKVTEKGKYVELRCDPISGHTALYWYRQSLGQGPEFLIYFQGTGAADDSGLPNDRFFAVRPEGSVSTLKIQRTERGDSAVYLCASTLTIGDTQYFGPGTRLTVL.

The chain uses TRBV12-5 and TRBJ1-1, with 10 bases fitting TRBD1. CDR3 length equals 18 residues. The germline CDR1 and CDR2 sequences are LGHNT and FRNRAP. After removal of 0 bases from V and 2 bases from J, the junction contained 9 bases not matched to a gene. The CDR3 DNA sequence: TGTGCTAGTGGTTTGGTGGGGGGGACAGGGGCGATTAACACTGAAGCTTTCTTT. Translated, it gives CASGLVGGTGAINTEAFF.

The chain combines TRBV12-5 with TRBJ2-3; the D is unclear. The ends were cut back, 3 bases at V and 2 bases at J, with 3 bases in the middle. CDR1 is LGHNT, CDR2 FRNRAP, per germline. The length of the CDR3 is 12 residues. CDR3 residues: CASGFSTDTQYF. The CDR3 DNA sequence: TGTGCTAGTGGTTTCTCCACAGATACGCAGTATTTT.

The chain is built from TRBV4-2 and TRBJ2-1; D gene ambiguous. In germline, CDR1 is LGHNA, CDR2 YNFKEQ. This CDR3 spans 12 amino acids. Between the trimmed V and J ends, which lost 3 bases and 5 bases, there was a span of 5 bases. CDR3 DNA: TGTGCCAGCAGCCAGGCCAACAATGAGCAGTTCTTC. Protein: CASSQANNEQFF.

The chain links TRBV11-2 to TRBJ2-7; TRBD1 aligns across 7 bases. This CDR3 is built from 13 residues. The germline CDR1 and CDR2 sequences are SGHAT and FQNNGV. V shed 5 bases and J 3 bases; nucleotides not matched to a gene: 4. The CDR3 DNA is TGTGCCAGCAGCGGGTGGGACAGCTACGAGCAGTACTTC. Its protein is CASSGWDSYEQYF.

The chain combines TRBV5-6 with TRBJ2-1, with unresolved D. This CDR3 spans 14 amino acids. V gave up 2 bases and J gave up 8 bases, with 14 bases separating them. Germline CDR1 reads SGHDT; CDR2 reads YYEEEE. The CDR3 protein is CASSLWYRWDEQFF. The CDR3 nucleotides are TGTGCCAGCAGCTTATGGTATCGGTGGGATGAGCAGTTCTTC.

The rearrangement uses TRBV7-6 and TRBJ1-2, with 9 nucleotides matching TRBD1. Germline V gene lookup returns CDR1 SGHVS and CDR2 FNYEAQ. This CDR3 comprises 16 residues. J gave up 4 bases and V 6 bases, and 12 bases lay outside the gene matches. CDR3 region: CASSIQHRGRSYGYTF. CDR3 sequence (DNA): TGTGCCAGCAGTATCCAGCACAGGGGGCGTAGCTATGGCTACACCTTC.

This clonotype turned up a few times. The chain uses TRBV28 and TRBJ2-3; 9 bases match TRBD2. Germline values: CDR1 MDHEN, CDR2 SYDVKM. Losses at the gene ends were 2 bases for V and 5 bases for J; bases not matched to a gene: 8. The CDR3 has 16 residues. The CDR3 spells CASSLLRLAGQDTQYF. The CDR3 region has the DNA TGTGCCAGCAGTTTACTTAGGCTAGCGGGACAAGATACGCAGTATTTT.

The chain couples TRBV10-2 to TRBJ2-3, with no clear D. CDR1 WSHSY and CDR2 SAAADI come from the germline V gene. V gave up 3 bases and J gave up 2 bases, with 9 bases separating them. There are 14 residues in the CDR3. CDR3 sequence: CASSDVGSTDTQYF. The CDR3 DNA sequence: TGCGCCAGCAGTGACGTTGGCTCCACAGATACGCAGTATTTT.

This clonotype showed up just a few times. The chain employs TRBV27 and TRBJ2-7, with D possibly being TRBD1 or TRBD2 (6 bases each). This CDR3 contains 13 residues. Germline assignment: CDR1 MNHEY and CDR2 SMNVEV (reference sequence). Between the trimmed V and J ends, which lost 8 bases and 1 base, there was a span of 12 bases. The CDR3 DNA reads as TGTGCCAGCGGAAGGGGGGAGTCCTACGAGCAGTACTTC. Protein: CASGRGESYEQYF.

In the case of this clonotype: This may stem from a read error, because a much larger clone lies one nucleotide away. The chain links TRBV11-2 to TRBJ1-6, with TRBD1 as a possible D gene (5 bases). The germline V gene encodes CDR1 SGHAT and CDR2 FQNNGV. Trimming left V 5 bases short and J 2 bases short, with 16 bases between. The CDR3 has 17 amino acids. This CDR3 reads CASSIPKGRTYNSPLHF. Written as DNA, the CDR3 is TGTGCCAGCAGCATCCCTAAGGGGCGCACCTATAATTCACCCCTCCACTTT.

This clonotype was observed a handful of times. The chain combines TRBV10-3 with TRBJ2-1, with 12 nucleotides matching TRBD1. The CDR3 consists of 15 residues. V trimming: 3 bases; J trimming: 9 bases; junction bases outside the gene matches: 6. The germline V gene encodes CDR1 ENHRY and CDR2 SYGVKD. CDR3 protein: CAISDPGQGAGEQFF. Here the CDR3 DNA reads TGTGCCATCAGTGATCCGGGACAGGGGGCAGGTGAGCAGTTCTTC.

There are a few counts of this clonotype. The rearrangement links TRBV5-6 to TRBJ2-7; possibly TRBD2 for D (6 bases). The CDR3 sequence is 15 residues long. Germline V gives CDR1 SGHDT, CDR2 YYEEEE. V shed 0 bases and J shed 5 bases, with 15 bases lying between them. In nucleotides, the CDR3 is TGTGCCAGCAGCTTGGTGGCAGGCGGGACGGACGAGCAGTACTTC. It codes for CASSLVAGGTDEQYF. The full variable domain, rest sourced from reference TRBV5-6 and TRBJ2-7, is DAGVTQSPTHLIKTRGQQVTLRCSPKSGHDTVSWYQQALGQGPQFIFQYYEEEERQRGNFPDRFSGHQFPNYSSELNVNALLLGDSALYLCASSLVAGGTDEQYFGPGTRLTVT.

This clonotype turned up a few times. The gene calls are TRBV7-9 and TRBJ1-2; no definite D call. Germline CDR1 SEHNR, CDR2 FQNEAQ (reference sequence). V was pared by 4 bases and J by 4 bases, with 13 bases between. CDR3 length: 14 residues. The CDR3 DNA sequence: TGTGCCAGCAGCTGGGCTCAGGAAACCTATGGCTACACCTTC. It yields the protein CASSWAQETYGYTF.

This clonotype has a count of ten or more. The chain is built from TRBV24-1 and TRBJ1-2; 8 bases line up with TRBD1. V lost 4 bases and J lost 5; bases outside the gene matches: 5. Per the germline V gene, CDR1 is KGHDR and CDR2 is SFDVKD. The CDR3 is made up of 14 amino acids. The chain's CDR3 is CATSDRTGKYGYTF. The CDR3, as DNA: TGTGCCACCAGTGACCGGACAGGGAAGTATGGCTACACCTTC.

To note about this clonotype: A much larger clone differs from this one at a single base, so this may be a read error. The genes are TRBV7-3 and TRBJ2-3; 9 bases agree with TRBD2. V lost 2 bases to trimming and J lost 0 bases; unmatched junction nucleotides: 9. The CDR3 extends over 18 amino acids. Germline assignment: CDR1 SGHTA and CDR2 FQGTGA. The CDR3 here is CASSLRAGGLLSTDTQYF. CDR3 in DNA: TGTGCCAGCAGCTTACGAGCGGGGGGCCTTCTTAGCACAGATACGCAGTATTTT.

CDR3 sequence reads: CASSPPSGTGERTSGTDTQYF. The CDR3 nucleotides are TGTGCCAGCAGCCCCCCGTCCGGGACAGGGGAAAGAACTAGCGGCACAGATACGCAGTATTTT. The V call is TRBV7-9, the J call TRBJ2-3; 10 nucleotides agree with TRBD1. V was pared by 5 bases and J by 1 base, with 21 bases of the junction left unmatched. This CDR3 is built from 21 residues. CDR1 SEHNR and CDR2 FQNEAQ come from the germline V gene (reference sequence).

DNA of the CDR3: TGTGCCAGCAGCTTCAAGGAATACTCGGGGATAGGGAATCAGCCCCAGCATTTT. This sequence encodes CASSFKEYSGIGNQPQHF. The rearrangement links TRBV7-8 to TRBJ1-5; D not certain. The CDR3 extends over 18 amino acids. Looked up from germline, CDR1 is SGHVS and CDR2 is FQNEAQ. Trimming took off 3 bases at V and 4 bases at J, with 22 bases between the two ends.

The chain combines TRBV2 with TRBJ2-6; the D gene is possibly TRBD1 (7 bases). Germline V gives CDR1 SNHLY, CDR2 FYNNEI. V lost 11 bases, J lost 2 bases, and 10 bases lay in between. This CDR3 is built from 13 residues. CDR3 sequence (DNA): TGTGCCGGAGGGGGCACTGGGGCCAACGTCCTGACTTTC. Its protein is CAGGGTGANVLTF.

CDR3 sequence (DNA): TGTGCCAGCAGCTTAGTGCCAGGGGGCACAGATACGCAGTATTTT. Protein sequence: CASSLVPGGTDTQYF. V usage is TRBV7-9 and J usage is TRBJ2-3; TRBD1 might be the D (6 bases). Germline V gene lookup returns CDR1 SEHNR and CDR2 FQNEAQ (reference sequence). The CDR3 has 15 amino acids. V lost 1 base and J 1 base, leaving 9 bases between the germline ends. Drawing the rest from reference TRBV7-9 and TRBJ2-3, the complete variable domain is DTGVSQNPRHKITKRGQNVTFRCDPISEHNRLYWYRQTLGQGPEFLTYFQNEAQLEKSRLLSDRFSAERPKGSFSTLEIQRTEQGDSAMYLCASSLVPGGTDTQYFGPGTRLTVL.

This clonotype was seen a handful of times. The CDR3 sequence: CASSMATSSYNEQFF. CDR3 bases: TGTGCCAGTAGTATGGCCACGAGCTCCTACAATGAGCAGTTCTTC. The genes are TRBV19 and TRBJ2-1; no clear D gene. Deletions cut 3 bases from V and 0 bases from J, with 9 bases between. The CDR3 is 15 amino acids. Germline assignment: CDR1 LNHDA and CDR2 SQIVND (reference sequence).

CDR3: CASSLDVRDRGGNEQFF. The CDR3 DNA is TGTGCCAGCAGCTTAGATGTGAGGGACAGAGGGGGTAATGAGCAGTTCTTC. This chain uses TRBV11-2 with TRBJ2-1; 7 bases match TRBD1. The CDR3 is made up of 17 amino acids. Germline V CDR1 and CDR2: SGHAT, FQNNGV. J gave up 7 bases and V 0 bases, and 12 bases lay outside the gene matches.

The CDR3 region is CASSYSGRGEQYF. CDR3 coding DNA: TGTGCCAGCTCTTATAGCGGGAGAGGGGAGCAGTACTTC. The chain has TRBV27 and TRBJ2-7, with 9 bases lining up with TRBD2. J gave up 7 bases and V 8 bases, and 9 bases lay outside the gene matches. Germline CDR1 MNHEY, CDR2 SMNVEV (reference sequence). CDR3 size: 13 residues.